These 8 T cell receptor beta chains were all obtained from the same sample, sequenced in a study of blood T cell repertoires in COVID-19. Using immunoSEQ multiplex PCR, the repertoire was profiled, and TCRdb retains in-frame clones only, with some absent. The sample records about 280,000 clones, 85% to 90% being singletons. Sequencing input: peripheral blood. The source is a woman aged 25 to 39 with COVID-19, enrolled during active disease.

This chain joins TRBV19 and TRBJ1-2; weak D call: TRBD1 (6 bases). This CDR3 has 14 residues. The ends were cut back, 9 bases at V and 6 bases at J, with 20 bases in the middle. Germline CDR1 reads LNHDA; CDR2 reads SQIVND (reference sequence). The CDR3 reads CASSAPGHGDGYTF. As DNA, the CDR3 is TGTGCCAGCTCCGCCCCGGGACATGGGGATGGCTACACCTTC.

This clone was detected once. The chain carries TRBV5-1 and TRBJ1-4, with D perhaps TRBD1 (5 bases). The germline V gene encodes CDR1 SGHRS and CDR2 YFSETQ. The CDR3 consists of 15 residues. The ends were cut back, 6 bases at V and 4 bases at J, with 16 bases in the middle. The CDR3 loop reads CASKTSTAINEKLFF. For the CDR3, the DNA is TGCGCCAGCAAAACCTCGACAGCGATTAATGAAAAACTGTTTTTT.

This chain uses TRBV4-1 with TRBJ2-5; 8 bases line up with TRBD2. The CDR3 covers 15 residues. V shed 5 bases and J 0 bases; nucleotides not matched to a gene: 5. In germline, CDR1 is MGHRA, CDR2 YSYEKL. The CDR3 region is CASSTTGGDQETQYF. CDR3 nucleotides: TGCGCCAGCAGCACTACGGGAGGGGACCAAGAGACCCAGTACTTC.

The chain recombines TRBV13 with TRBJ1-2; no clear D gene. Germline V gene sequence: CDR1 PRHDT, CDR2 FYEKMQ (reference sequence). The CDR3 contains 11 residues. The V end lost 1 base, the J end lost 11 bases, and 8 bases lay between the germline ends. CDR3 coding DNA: TGTGCCAGCAGCTTAGCTGGGAGGTACACCTTC. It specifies CASSLAGRYTF.

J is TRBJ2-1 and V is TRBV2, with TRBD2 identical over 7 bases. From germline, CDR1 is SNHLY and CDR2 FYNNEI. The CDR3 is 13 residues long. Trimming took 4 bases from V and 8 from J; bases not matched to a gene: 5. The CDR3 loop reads CASSVGGSYEQFF. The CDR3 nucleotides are TGTGCCAGCAGTGTGGGCGGGAGCTATGAGCAGTTCTTC.

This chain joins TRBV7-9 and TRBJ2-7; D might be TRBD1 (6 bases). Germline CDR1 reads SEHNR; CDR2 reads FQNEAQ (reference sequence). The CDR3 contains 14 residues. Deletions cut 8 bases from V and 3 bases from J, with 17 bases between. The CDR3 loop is CASQSDRDYYEQYF. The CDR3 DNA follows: TGTGCCAGCCAGTCGGACAGAGACTACTACGAGCAGTACTTC. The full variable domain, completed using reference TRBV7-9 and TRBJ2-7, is DTGVSQNPRHKITKRGQNVTFRCDPISEHNRLYWYRQTLGQGPEFLTYFQNEAQLEKSRLLSDRFSAERPKGSFSTLEIQRTEQGDSAMYLCASQSDRDYYEQYFGPGTRLTVT.

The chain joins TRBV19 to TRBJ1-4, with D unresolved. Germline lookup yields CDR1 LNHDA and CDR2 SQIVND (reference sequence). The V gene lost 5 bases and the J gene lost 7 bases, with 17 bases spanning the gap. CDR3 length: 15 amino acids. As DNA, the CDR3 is TGTGCCAGTAGTCGCCAGGCTCTGGCCCTTGAAAAACTGTTTTTT. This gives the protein CASSRQALALEKLFF.

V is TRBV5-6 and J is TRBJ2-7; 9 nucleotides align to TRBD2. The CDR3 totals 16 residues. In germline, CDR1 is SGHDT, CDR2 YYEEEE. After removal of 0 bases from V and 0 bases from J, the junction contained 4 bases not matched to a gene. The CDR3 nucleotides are TGTGCCAGCAGCTTGGTAGGTAGCGGGAGCTCCTACGAGCAGTACTTC. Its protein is CASSLVGSGSSYEQYF.